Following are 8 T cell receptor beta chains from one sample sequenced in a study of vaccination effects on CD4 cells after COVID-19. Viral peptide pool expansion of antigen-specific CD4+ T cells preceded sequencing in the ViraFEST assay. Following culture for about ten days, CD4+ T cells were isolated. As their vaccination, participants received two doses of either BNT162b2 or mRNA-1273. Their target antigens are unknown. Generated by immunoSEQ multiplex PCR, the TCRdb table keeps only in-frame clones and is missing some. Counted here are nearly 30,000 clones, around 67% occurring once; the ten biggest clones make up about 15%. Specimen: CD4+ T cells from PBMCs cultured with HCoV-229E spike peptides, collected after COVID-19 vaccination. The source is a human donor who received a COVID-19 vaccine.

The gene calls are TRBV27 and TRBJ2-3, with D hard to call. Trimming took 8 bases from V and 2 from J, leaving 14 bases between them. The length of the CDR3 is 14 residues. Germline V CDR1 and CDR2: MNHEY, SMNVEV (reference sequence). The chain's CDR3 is CASLPGHPTDTQYF. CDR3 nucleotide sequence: TGTGCCAGCTTGCCCGGGCACCCCACAGATACGCAGTATTTT.

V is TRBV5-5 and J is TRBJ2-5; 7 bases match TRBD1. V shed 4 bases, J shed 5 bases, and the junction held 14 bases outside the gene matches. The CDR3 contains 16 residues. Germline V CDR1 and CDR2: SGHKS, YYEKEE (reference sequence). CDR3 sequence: CASSLDRPGSMETQYF. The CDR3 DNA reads TGTGCCAGCAGCCTGGACAGGCCGGGTTCGATGGAGACCCAGTACTTC.

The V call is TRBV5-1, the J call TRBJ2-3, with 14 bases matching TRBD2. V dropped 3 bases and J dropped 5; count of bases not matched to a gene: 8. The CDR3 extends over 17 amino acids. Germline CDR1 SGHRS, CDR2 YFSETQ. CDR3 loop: CASSSLTSGGVIDTQYF. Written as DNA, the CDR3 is TGCGCCAGCAGCTCCTTGACTAGCGGGGGGGTTATAGATACGCAGTATTTT.

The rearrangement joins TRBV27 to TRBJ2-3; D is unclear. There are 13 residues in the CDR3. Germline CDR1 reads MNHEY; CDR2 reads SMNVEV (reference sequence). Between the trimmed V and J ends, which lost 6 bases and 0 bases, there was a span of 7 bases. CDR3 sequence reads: CASRATSTDTQYF. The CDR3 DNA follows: TGTGCCAGCAGGGCTACTAGCACAGATACGCAGTATTTT.

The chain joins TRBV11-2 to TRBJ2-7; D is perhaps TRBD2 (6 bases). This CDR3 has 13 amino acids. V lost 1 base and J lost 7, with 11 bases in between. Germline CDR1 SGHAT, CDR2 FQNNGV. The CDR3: CASSLARLGEQYF. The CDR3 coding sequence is TGTGCCAGCAGCTTAGCCCGACTAGGTGAGCAGTACTTC.

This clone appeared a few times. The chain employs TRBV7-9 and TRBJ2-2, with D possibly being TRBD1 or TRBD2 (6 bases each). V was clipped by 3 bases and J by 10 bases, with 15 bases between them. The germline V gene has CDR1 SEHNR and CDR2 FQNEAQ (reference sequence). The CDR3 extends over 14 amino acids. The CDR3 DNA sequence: TGTGCCAGCAGCTTGACCGTGGGGGGCGAGGAGCTGTTTTTT. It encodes CASSLTVGGEELFF.

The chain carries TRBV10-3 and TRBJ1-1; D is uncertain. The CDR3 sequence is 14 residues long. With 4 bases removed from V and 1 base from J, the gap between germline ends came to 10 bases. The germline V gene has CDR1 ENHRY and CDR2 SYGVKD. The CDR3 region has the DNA TGTGCCATCAGTGGGGGAGAAGGGAACACTGAAGCTTTCTTT. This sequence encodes CAISGGEGNTEAFF.

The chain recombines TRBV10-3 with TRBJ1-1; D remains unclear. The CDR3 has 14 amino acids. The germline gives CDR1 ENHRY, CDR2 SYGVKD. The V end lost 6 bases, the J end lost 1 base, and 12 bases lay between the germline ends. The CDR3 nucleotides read TGTGCCATCAGCGCGGCCTCCCAGAACACTGAAGCTTTCTTT. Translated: CAISAASQNTEAFF.